This paragraph reports one TCR beta chain. Its cognate antigen is unknown. The authors took one heparinised blood draw, averaging approximately 120 mL, from each donor. The data stem from a study of beta chain features in type 1 diabetes. As every portion of the isolated RNA was reverse transcribed, the sequencing read expressed TCRB transcripts. TCRdb's table, derived via immunoSEQ multiplex PCR, lists solely in-frame clones and lacks some. Found here are over 500,000 clones, around 16% of them singletons; the top ten hold 0.09% to 0.095%. Findings and caveats of the study: Across all four CD4+ subsets, people with type 1 diabetes showed modestly shorter TCRB CDR3s. The study found that naive, central memory and Treg TCRB repertoires appeared more similar in patients than in healthy donors.

Germline V CDR1 and CDR2: MDHEN, SYDVKM. V lost 5 bases and J 4 bases, leaving 15 bases between the germline ends. The CDR3 is 14 residues long. This sequence joins TRBV28 and TRBJ2-7; D is unclear. This sequence was found in a man between 18 and 35 years old in good health. The specimen was naive CD4+ T cells from blood. CDR3 residues: CASSPTYGRYEQYF. The CDR3 nucleotides are TGTGCCAGCAGTCCAACTTACGGACGGTACGAGCAGTACTTC.